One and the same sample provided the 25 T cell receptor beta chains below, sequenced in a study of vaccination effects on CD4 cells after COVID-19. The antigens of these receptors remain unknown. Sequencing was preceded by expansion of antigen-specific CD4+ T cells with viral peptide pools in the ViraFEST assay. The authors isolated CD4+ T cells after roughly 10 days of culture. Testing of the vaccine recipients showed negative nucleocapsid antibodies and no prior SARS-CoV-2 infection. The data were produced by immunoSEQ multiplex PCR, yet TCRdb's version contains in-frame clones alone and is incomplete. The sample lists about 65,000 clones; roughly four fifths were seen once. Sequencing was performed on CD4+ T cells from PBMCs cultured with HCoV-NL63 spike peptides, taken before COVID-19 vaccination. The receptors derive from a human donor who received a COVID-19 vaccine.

The CDR3 here is CASSDLFGTAQETQYF. The DNA of the CDR3 is TGTGCCAGCAGTGATCTCTTCGGCACGGCTCAAGAGACCCAGTACTTC. This sequence joins TRBV6-1 and TRBJ2-5; D not certain. Germline CDR1 and CDR2: MNHNS and SASEGT. With 3 bases removed from V and 2 bases from J, the gap between germline ends came to 16 bases. This CDR3 region has 16 residues.

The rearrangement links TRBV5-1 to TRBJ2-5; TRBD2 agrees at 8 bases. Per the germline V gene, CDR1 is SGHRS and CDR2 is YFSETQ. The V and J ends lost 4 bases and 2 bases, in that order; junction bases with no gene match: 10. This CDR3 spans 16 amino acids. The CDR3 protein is CASSRQAGVGQETQYF. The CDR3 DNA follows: TGCGCCAGCAGCCGTCAAGCGGGGGTCGGTCAAGAGACCCAGTACTTC.

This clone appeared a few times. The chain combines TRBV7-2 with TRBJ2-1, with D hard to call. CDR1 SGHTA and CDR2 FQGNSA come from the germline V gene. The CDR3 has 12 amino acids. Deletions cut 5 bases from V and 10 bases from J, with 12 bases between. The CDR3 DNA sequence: TGTGCCAGCAGCACAAGAGCTGGCGAGCAGTTCTTC. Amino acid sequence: CASSTRAGEQFF.

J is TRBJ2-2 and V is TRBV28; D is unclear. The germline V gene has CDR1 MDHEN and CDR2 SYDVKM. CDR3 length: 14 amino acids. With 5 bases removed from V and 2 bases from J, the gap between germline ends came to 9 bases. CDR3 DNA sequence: TGTGCCAGCAGTCTGGGGATAAACACCGGGGAGCTGTTTTTT. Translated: CASSLGINTGELFF.

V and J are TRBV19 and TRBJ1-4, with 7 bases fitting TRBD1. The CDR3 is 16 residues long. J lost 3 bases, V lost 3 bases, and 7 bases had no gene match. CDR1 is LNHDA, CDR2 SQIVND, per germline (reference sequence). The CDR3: CASSIQRQGANEKLFF. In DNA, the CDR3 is TGTGCCAGTAGTATCCAAAGACAGGGTGCTAATGAAAAACTGTTTTTT.

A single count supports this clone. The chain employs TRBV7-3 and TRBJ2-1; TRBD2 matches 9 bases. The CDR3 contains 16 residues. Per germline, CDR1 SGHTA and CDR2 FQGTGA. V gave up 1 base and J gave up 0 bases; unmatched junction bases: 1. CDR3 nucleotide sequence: TGTGCCAGCAGCTTAATTAGCGGGAGCTCCTACAATGAGCAGTTCTTC. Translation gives CASSLISGSSYNEQFF.

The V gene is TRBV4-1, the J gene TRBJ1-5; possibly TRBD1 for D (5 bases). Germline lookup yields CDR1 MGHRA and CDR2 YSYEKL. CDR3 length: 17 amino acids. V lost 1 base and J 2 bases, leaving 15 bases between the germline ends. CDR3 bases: TGCGCCAGCAGCCAAGCCTTATCCCAGGGAGGCAATCAGCCCCAGCATTTT. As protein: CASSQALSQGGNQPQHF.

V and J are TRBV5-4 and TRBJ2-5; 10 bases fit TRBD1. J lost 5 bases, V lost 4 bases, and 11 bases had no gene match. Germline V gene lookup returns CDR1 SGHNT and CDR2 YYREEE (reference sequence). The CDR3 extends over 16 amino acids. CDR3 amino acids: CASSISPGQGTETQYF. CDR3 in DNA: TGTGCCAGCAGCATTTCCCCGGGACAGGGGACCGAGACCCAGTACTTC. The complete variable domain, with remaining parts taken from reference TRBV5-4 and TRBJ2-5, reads ETGVTQSPTHLIKTRGQQVTLRCSSQSGHNTVSWYQQALGQGPQFIFQYYREEENGRGNFPPRFSGLQFPNYSSELNVNALELDDSALYLCASSISPGQGTETQYFGPGTRLLVL.

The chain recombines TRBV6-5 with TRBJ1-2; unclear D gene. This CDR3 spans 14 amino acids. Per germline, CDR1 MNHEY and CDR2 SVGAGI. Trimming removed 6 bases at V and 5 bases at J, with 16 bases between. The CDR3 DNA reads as TGTGCCAGCAGCAAAGGTCTGGAGTATTATGGCTACACCTTC. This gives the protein CASSKGLEYYGYTF.

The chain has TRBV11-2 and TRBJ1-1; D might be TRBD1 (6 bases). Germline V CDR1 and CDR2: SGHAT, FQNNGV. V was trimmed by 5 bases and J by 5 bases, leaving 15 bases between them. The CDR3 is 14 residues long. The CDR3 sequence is CASSPLTGRTEAFF. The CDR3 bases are TGTGCCAGCAGCCCGTTAACAGGGAGAACTGAAGCTTTCTTT.

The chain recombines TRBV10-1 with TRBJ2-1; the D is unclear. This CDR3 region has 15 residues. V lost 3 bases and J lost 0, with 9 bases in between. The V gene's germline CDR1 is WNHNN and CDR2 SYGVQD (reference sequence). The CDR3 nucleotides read TGCGCCAGCAGTGAATTCGCAGGCTCCTACAATGAGCAGTTCTTC. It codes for CASSEFAGSYNEQFF.

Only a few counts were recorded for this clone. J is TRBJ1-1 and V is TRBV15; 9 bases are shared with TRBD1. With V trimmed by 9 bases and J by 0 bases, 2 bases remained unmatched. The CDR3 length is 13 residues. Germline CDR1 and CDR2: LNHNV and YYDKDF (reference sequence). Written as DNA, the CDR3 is TGTGCCACAGGACAGGGGATGAACACTGAAGCTTTCTTT. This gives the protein CATGQGMNTEAFF.

Here the CDR3 reads CASSSGDRSYGYTF. The CDR3 DNA sequence: TGTGCCAGTAGTAGCGGGGACAGAAGCTATGGCTACACCTTC. The chain couples TRBV19 to TRBJ1-2, with TRBD1 matching 7 bases. The CDR3 runs to 14 residues. Per the germline V gene, CDR1 is LNHDA and CDR2 is SQIVND (reference sequence). J was trimmed by 4 bases and V by 4 bases; bases with no gene match: 6.

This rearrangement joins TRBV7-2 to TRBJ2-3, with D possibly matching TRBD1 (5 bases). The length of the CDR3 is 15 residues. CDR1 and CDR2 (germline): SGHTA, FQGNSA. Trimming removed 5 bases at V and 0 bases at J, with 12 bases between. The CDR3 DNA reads TGTGCCAGCAGCGACAGCTACCTTAGCACAGATACGCAGTATTTT. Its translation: CASSDSYLSTDTQYF.

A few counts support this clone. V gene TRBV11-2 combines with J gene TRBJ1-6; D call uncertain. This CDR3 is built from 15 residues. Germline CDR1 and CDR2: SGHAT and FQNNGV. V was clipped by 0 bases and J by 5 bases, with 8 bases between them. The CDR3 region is CASSLETLNNSPLHF. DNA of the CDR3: TGTGCCAGCAGCTTAGAGACGCTTAATAATTCACCCCTCCACTTT.

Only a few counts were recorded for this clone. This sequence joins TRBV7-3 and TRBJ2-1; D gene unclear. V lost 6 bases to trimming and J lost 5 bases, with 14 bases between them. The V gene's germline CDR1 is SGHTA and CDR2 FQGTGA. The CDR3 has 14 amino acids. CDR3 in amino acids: CASSSSGSNNEQFF. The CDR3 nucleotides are TGTGCCAGCAGTTCTAGTGGCAGCAACAATGAGCAGTTCTTC.

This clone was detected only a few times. The CDR3 region is CATSVSETQYF. The DNA for the CDR3 is TGTGCCACCAGTGTATCCGAGACCCAGTACTTC. The genes are TRBV24-1 and TRBJ2-5; D uncertain. Trimming removed 5 bases from V and 5 bases from J, with 5 bases in between. CDR3 size: 11 residues. Germline values: CDR1 KGHDR, CDR2 SFDVKD.

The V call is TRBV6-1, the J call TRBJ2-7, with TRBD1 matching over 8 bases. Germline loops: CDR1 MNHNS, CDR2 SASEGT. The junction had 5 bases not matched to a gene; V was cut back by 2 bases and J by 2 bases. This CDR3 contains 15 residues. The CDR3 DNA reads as TGTGCCAGCAGTGAATATAGGACAGGGCCCTACGAGCAGTACGTC. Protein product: CASSEYRTGPYEQYV.

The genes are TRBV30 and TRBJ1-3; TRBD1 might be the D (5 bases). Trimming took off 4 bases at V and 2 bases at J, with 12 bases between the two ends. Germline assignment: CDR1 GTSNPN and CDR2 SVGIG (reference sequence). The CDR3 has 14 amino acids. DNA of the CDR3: TGTGCCTGGACGCAGGGCTGGGCTGGAAACACCATATATTTT. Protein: CAWTQGWAGNTIYF. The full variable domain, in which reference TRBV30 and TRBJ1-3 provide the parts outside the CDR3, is SQTIHQWPATLVQPVGSPLSLECTVEGTSNPNLYWYRQAAGRGLQLLFYSVGIGQISSEVPQNLSASRPQDRQFILSSKKLLLSDSGFYLCAWTQGWAGNTIYFGEGSWLTVV.

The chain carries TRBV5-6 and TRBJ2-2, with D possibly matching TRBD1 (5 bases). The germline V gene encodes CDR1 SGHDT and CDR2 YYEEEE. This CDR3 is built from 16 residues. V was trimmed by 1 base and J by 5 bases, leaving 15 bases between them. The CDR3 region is CASSLSTTVGTGELFF. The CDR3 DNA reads TGTGCCAGCAGCTTGTCCACGACAGTGGGAACCGGGGAGCTGTTTTTT.

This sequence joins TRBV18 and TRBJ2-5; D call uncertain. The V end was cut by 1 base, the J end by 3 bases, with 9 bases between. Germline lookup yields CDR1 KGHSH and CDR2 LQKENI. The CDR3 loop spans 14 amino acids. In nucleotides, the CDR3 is TGTGCCAGCTCACCACGGCAGGCCAAAGAGACCCAGTACTTC. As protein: CASSPRQAKETQYF.

CDR3 DNA: TGTGCCAGCAGCTTATCCGGTGGGGACGGCTACACCTTC. Encoded protein: CASSLSGGDGYTF. V gene TRBV7-3 combines with J gene TRBJ1-2; D might be TRBD1 (5 bases). The V gene's germline CDR1 is SGHTA and CDR2 FQGTGA. Trimming removed 2 bases at V and 8 bases at J, with 12 bases between. The CDR3 has 13 amino acids. Full variable domain (outside the CDR3, taken from reference TRBV7-3 and TRBJ1-2): GAGVSQTPSNKVTEKGKYVELRCDPISGHTALYWYRQSLGQGPEFLIYFQGTGAADDSGLPNDRFFAVRPEGSVSTLKIQRTERGDSAVYLCASSLSGGDGYTFGSGTRLTVV.

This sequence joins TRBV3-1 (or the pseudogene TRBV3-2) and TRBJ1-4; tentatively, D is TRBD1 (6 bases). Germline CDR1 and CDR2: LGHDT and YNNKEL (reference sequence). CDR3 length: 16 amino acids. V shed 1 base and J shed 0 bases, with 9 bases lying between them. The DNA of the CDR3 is TGTGCCAGCAGCCAAGGGGACATTGCAACTAATGAAAAACTGTTTTTT. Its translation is CASSQGDIATNEKLFF.

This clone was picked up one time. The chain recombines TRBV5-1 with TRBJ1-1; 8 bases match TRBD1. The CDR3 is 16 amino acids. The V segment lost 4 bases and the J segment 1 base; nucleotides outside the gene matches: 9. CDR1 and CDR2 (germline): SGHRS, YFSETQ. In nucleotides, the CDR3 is TGCGCCAGCAGCACGGACAGGGTGGGGGCGAACACTGAAGCTTTCTTT. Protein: CASSTDRVGANTEAFF.

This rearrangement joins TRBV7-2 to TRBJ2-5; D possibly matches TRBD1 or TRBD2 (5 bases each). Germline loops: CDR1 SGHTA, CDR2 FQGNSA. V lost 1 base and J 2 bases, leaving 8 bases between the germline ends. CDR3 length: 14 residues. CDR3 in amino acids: CASSLVGAQETQYF. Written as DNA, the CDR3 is TGTGCCAGCAGCTTAGTCGGGGCACAAGAGACCCAGTACTTC. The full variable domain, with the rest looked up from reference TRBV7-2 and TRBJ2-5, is GAGVSQSPSNKVTEKGKDVELRCDPISGHTALYWYRQSLGQGLEFLIYFQGNSAPDKSGLPSDRFSAERTGGSVSTLTIQRTQQEDSAVYLCASSLVGAQETQYFGPGTRLLVL.